The rows below give T cell receptor beta chains drawn from one sample of a study of regulatory T cells in long-lasting Graves disease. TCRdb fed the multiplex PCR reads into MiXCR, producing one record per CDR3 protein. The table records about 610,000 distinct CDR3 sequences, about 15% of them present only once. These data were likewise used in another study, on T cells in Graves' hyperthyroidism and ophthalmopathy.

The sample in question was peripheral blood mononuclear cells (PBMCs), obtained at new diagnosis, from a patient treated with antithyroid drugs. The receptors stem from a man younger than 35 with Graves disease. The CDR3 runs from the conserved cysteine through the conserved F or W. D genes are given only for firm matches. Size is omitted from some rows. Given values are once, few, many or a class for expanded clones.

clone size	J gene	V gene	D gene	CDR3 protein	CDR3 DNA
many	TRBJ2-7	TRBV12-3/TRBV12-4	TRBD2	CASTSGTSGINEQYF	TGTGCCAGTACGAGCGGGACTAGCGGGATAAACGAGCAGTACTTC
-	TRBJ2-7	TRBV28	-	CASSFLGPQAGQYF	TGTGCCAGCAGTTTCCTGGGACCCCAAGCAGGGCAGTACTTC
-	TRBJ2-6	TRBV5-8	TRBD1	CASSRTGDGANVLTF	TGTGCCAGCAGCCGCACAGGGGATGGGGCCAACGTCCTGACTTTC
few	TRBJ2-1	TRBV9	-	CASSVDGSHYNEQFF	TGTGCCAGCAGCGTAGATGGGTCCCACTACAATGAGCAGTTCTTC
-	TRBJ1-1	TRBV3-1	-	CASSPHENTEAFF	TGTGCCAGCAGCCCCCACGAGAACACTGAAGCTTTCTTT
many	TRBJ1-1	TRBV6-1	-	CATRAVNTEAFF	TGTGCCACCAGGGCAGTTAACACTGAAGCTTTCTTT
-	TRBJ2-4	TRBV6-1	TRBD2	CAITGGKNIQYF	TGTGCCATCACGGGGGGAAAAAACATTCAGTACTTC
few	TRBJ2-7	TRBV28	TRBD1	CASMPQGARSEQYF	TGTGCCAGCATGCCCCAGGGGGCGCGGTCCGAGCAGTACTTC
-	TRBJ1-6	TRBV12-3/TRBV12-4	-	CASSLQGRNSPLHF	TGTGCCAGCAGTTTGCAGGGTAGGAATTCACCCCTCCACTTT
-	TRBJ2-5	TRBV19	TRBD1	CASSPSQGAGKTQYF	TGTGCCAGTAGTCCCTCCCAGGGGGCGGGTAAGACCCAGTACTTC
few	TRBJ2-7	TRBV4-1	-	CASSQLVGSPYEQYF	TGCGCCAGCAGCCAACTGGTGGGGTCGCCCTACGAGCAGTACTTC
-	TRBJ1-1	TRBV27	TRBD1	CASRRSAGQGANIEAFF	TGTGCCAGCAGACGGTCCGCGGGACAGGGGGCTAACATTGAAGCTTTCTTT
-	TRBJ2-1	TRBV20-1	TRBD2	CSARDRDGGTSGSGGSYNEQFF	TGCAGTGCTAGAGATCGGGACGGGGGGACTAGCGGGAGCGGGGGCTCCTACAATGAGCAGTTCTTC
many	TRBJ2-3	TRBV15	-	CATSRDGWTASTDTQYF	TGTGCCACCAGCAGAGATGGATGGACTGCTAGCACAGATACGCAGTATTTT
many	TRBJ2-1	TRBV20-1	TRBD2	CSARDRREAYNEQFF	TGCAGTGCTAGAGATCGGCGGGAGGCTTACAATGAGCAGTTCTTC
many	TRBJ2-1	TRBV2	TRBD2	CASSEGLAGGPYSYNEQFF	TGTGCCAGCAGTGAAGGACTAGCGGGAGGGCCCTACTCCTACAATGAGCAGTTCTTC
few	TRBJ1-2	TRBV4-1	-	CASSLGGTSYGYTF	TGCGCCAGCAGCCTGGGGGGGACATCCTATGGCTACACCTTC
-	TRBJ2-2	TRBV5-1	-	CASSLGGLGTGELFF	TGCGCCAGCAGCTTGGGCGGGTTAGGCACCGGGGAGCTGTTTTTT
many	TRBJ1-5	TRBV6-1	-	CASTDSRNQPQHF	TGTGCCAGCACGGACAGCCGTAATCAGCCCCAGCATTTT
-	TRBJ1-2	TRBV13	-	CASSLTDQGGLGYTF	TGTGCCAGCAGCTTAACCGATCAGGGAGGTCTTGGCTACACCTTC
many	TRBJ1-1	TRBV28	-	CASSSAALYTEAFF	TGTGCCAGCAGTTCCGCCGCGCTATACACTGAAGCTTTCTTT
many	TRBJ2-5	TRBV12-3/TRBV12-4	TRBD2	CASSSGLAGLYQETQYF	TGTGCCAGCAGCTCCGGACTAGCGGGGCTATACCAAGAGACCCAGTACTTC
many	TRBJ1-1	TRBV20-1	-	CSARVWEGGTFPRMNTEAFF	TGCAGTGCTAGAGTCTGGGAGGGCGGGACTTTTCCCCGTATGAACACTGAAGCTTTCTTT
few	TRBJ2-1	TRBV7-3	TRBD2	CASSLTSGARGEQFF	TGTGCCAGCAGCCTGACTAGCGGGGCTCGCGGTGAGCAGTTCTTC
-	TRBJ1-6	TRBV7-2	-	CASSPEGILPLHF	TGTGCCAGCAGCCCCGAGGGCATCCTTCCCCTCCACTTT
many	TRBJ1-1	TRBV30	-	CAWSLGADTEAFF	TGTGCCTGGAGCTTGGGGGCAGACACTGAAGCTTTCTTT
many	TRBJ1-1	TRBV12-3/TRBV12-4	-	CASSLTDLNTEAFF	TGTGCCAGCAGTTTGACAGATTTGAACACTGAAGCTTTCTTT